This T cell receptor beta chain emerged from a study of cytomegalovirus exposure and HLA in healthy donors. With 60 Vbeta and 13 Jbeta primers, the PCR was carried out. Profiled with immunoSEQ multiplex PCR; TCRdb holds only in-frame clones, not every one. The sample records 95,000 to 150,000 clones, approximately 67% being singletons. Study results and caveats: Later analysis found that TCR beta chains associated with HLA were more clonally expanded than other, equally common chains.

CDR3 length equals 13 residues. With 6 bases removed from V and 6 bases from J, the gap between germline ends came to 12 bases. Germline V gene data show CDR1 as MNHEY and CDR2 as SVGAGI. Details on this clone: Its antigen is unknown.

Input material: PBMCs. The TCR sequence derives from a man aged 18 to 35 in good health and CMV-seronegative. This chain links TRBV6-5 with TRBJ2-1; D gene unclear. CDR3 nucleotides: TGTGCCAGCAGCCCGTCCCCCGTCAATGAGCAGTTCTTC. It codes for CASSPSPVNEQFF.